This T cell receptor (beta chain) was recovered during a study of T cells after yellow fever vaccination. Study findings and constraints: Booster sampling recovered most clones from primary vaccination (approximately 96% CD4, approximately 90% CD8).

They built TCR cDNA with 5'RACE template switching, a step that put in a universal primer site and UMIs. In TCRdb, the 5' RACE reads were re-called with MiXCR into one record per CDR3 protein. The data contain 25,000 to 30,000 distinct CDR3 sequences, over 5.5% of them seen just once; the ten biggest clones take up approximately 25%. The V gene end was trimmed by 0 bases and the J gene end by 9 bases; junction bases not matched to a gene: 2. Germline assignment: CDR1 MGHRA and CDR2 YSYEKL. The CDR3 loop spans 15 amino acids. In this sample, this clonotype turned up a few times. This chain uses TRBV4-1 with TRBJ2-1, with TRBD2 matching 13 bases. The sample here was PBMCs, either bulk or a sorted T-cell subset (CD4+, CD8+, memory, or dextramer-sorted; not recorded which), taken on the day of the yellow fever booster vaccination. This TCR came from a man aged 25 to 45 who received the YFV17D yellow fever vaccine. As DNA, the CDR3 is TGCGCCAGCAGCCAAGAAACTAGCGGGAGGGGTGAGCAGTTCTTC. Translation gives CASSQETSGRGEQFF.